Sequencing of this TCR beta chain was carried out in a study of blood T cell repertoires in COVID-19. Across the whole study: The samples span acute and convalescent COVID-19 from the United States, Italy and Spain. The analysed material was cDNA or gDNA that came from T cells, B-cell-depleted T cells, or PBMCs.

As processed by the authors: Reference gene primer amplification yielded estimated nucleated cell counts. Only in-frame clones appear in the TCRdb table, and some are missing; sequencing was by immunoSEQ multiplex PCR. Clonal size and the V and J genes are those of that table, whereas D and trimming came from the DNA. Of tens of thousands of clones in the sample, about 88% were seen once. Germline assignment: CDR1 LNHNV and CDR2 YYDKDF (reference sequence). The CDR3 has 13 amino acids. V lost 1 base and J lost 2, with 5 bases in between. The V and J genes are TRBV15 and TRBJ2-5; no clear D. The material sequenced was peripheral blood. This TCR was sampled from a man between 60 and 75 years old with active COVID-19. CDR3 in amino acids: CATSRVPQETQYF. In DNA form, the CDR3 reads TGTGCCACCAGCAGAGTTCCACAAGAGACCCAGTACTTC. The variable domain in full, with the rest retrieved from reference TRBV15 and TRBJ2-5, is DAMVIQNPRYQVTQFGKPVTLSCSQTLNHNVMYWYQQKSSQAPKLLFHYYDKDFNNEADTPDNFQSRRPNTSFCFLDIRSPGLGDTAMYLCATSRVPQETQYFGPGTRLLVL.